The subject of this entry is one T cell receptor beta chain. Antigen specificity is unknown. The data stem from a study of T cell responses to AZD1222 COVID-19 vaccine. Findings of the study overall: The reported proportion of spike-specific TCRs targeting unmutated variant regions was nearly half. Vaccine-associated CD4 TCRs spanned spike, dominant at 160-218 and 743-854. Clonal diversity may have been underestimated in mostly white British donors.

The CDR3 consists of 12 residues. With 3 bases removed from V and 6 bases from J, the gap between germline ends came to 8 bases. Germline CDR1 reads SNHLY; CDR2 reads FYNNEI. Only in-frame clones appear in the TCRdb table, and some are missing; sequencing was by immunoSEQ multiplex PCR. Counted here are around 150,000 clones, 92% occurring once; the ten biggest clones make up approximately 3.8%. The chain recombines TRBV2 with TRBJ1-1; D ambiguous. The origin of this receptor is an adult who received the AZD1222 COVID-19 vaccine. Sequences were derived from peripheral blood, sampled 28 days after the second AZD1222 dose. This CDR3 reads CASSENSSEAFF. CDR3 sequence (DNA): TGTGCCAGCAGTGAGAACAGTTCTGAAGCTTTCTTT.